This TCR beta chain was captured by sequencing in a study of cytomegalovirus exposure and HLA in healthy donors. The CDR3 extends over 14 amino acids. The J segment lost 4 bases and the V segment lost 7 bases, leaving 7 bases of the junction unmatched. The germline V gene encodes CDR1 MNHEY and CDR2 SVGAGI. Amplification used 60 Vbeta primers and 13 Jbeta primers. TCRdb keeps only in-frame clones here, not all; method: immunoSEQ multiplex PCR. Of some 130,000 clones listed, 80% were seen once; the top ten hold under 3%. The chain recombines TRBV6-5 with TRBJ2-7; 10 bases align to TRBD2. The sample was PBMCs. This receptor was taken from a man between 25 and 39 years old in good health and CMV-seronegative. CDR3 DNA: TGTGCCAGCACCAGAGCGGGAGGGTCGTACGAGCAGTACTTC. Protein: CASTRAGGSYEQYF.